Presented here are 5 T cell receptor beta chains from one specimen sequenced in a study of control samples from healthy donors and cancer patients. TCRdb keeps only in-frame clones here, not all; method: immunoSEQ multiplex PCR. The repertoire holds approximately 92,000 clones, with approximately 93% as singletons. Sequencing was done on a sample of blood. These TCRs come from a young woman in good health.

CDR3 nucleotides: TGTGCCAGCAGTGCGCGCTACGAGCAGTACTTC. Residues: CASSARYEQYF. The chain employs TRBV2 and TRBJ2-7; unclear D gene. Trimming took off 4 bases at V and 3 bases at J, with 4 bases between the two ends. Germline assignment: CDR1 SNHLY and CDR2 FYNNEI. This CDR3 contains 11 residues.

This clone was recorded a few times. The genes are TRBV5-6 and TRBJ1-3, with D hard to call. Germline V lookup: CDR1 SGHDT, CDR2 YYEEEE. Trimming took 0 bases from V and 7 from J, leaving 11 bases between them. CDR3 length: 14 residues. CDR3 sequence reads: CASSLGPSGNTIYF. For the CDR3, the DNA is TGTGCCAGCAGCTTGGGCCCCTCGGGGAACACCATATATTTT.

This rearrangement joins TRBV28 to TRBJ1-3; no definite D call. V lost 5 bases to trimming and J lost 4 bases, with 15 bases between them. Germline CDR1 is MDHEN and CDR2 is SYDVKM. The CDR3 totals 15 residues. CDR3 sequence reads: CASSPLRKRGNTIYF. CDR3 bases: TGTGCCAGCAGTCCCCTCCGTAAAAGAGGAAACACCATATATTTT.

This rearrangement joins TRBV29-1 to TRBJ2-1; weak D call: TRBD2 (5 bases). Germline V lookup: CDR1 SQVTM, CDR2 ANQGSEA. The CDR3 contains 13 residues. The germline V and J ends were trimmed by 5 bases and 7 bases, with 15 bases remaining between them. Written as DNA, the CDR3 is TGCAGCGTTAAAAAGGACTCCTCTAATGAGCAGTTCTTC. It codes for CSVKKDSSNEQFF.

V and J are TRBV7-3 and TRBJ2-1; D unresolved. Germline loops: CDR1 SGHTA, CDR2 FQGTGA. This CDR3 spans 17 amino acids. The V end was cut by 5 bases, the J end by 0 bases, with 17 bases between. Here the CDR3 reads CASSPTSRTHSYNEQFF. The CDR3 DNA reads TGTGCCAGCAGCCCCACCTCCCGGACCCACTCCTACAATGAGCAGTTCTTC.